This TCR beta chain was sequenced during a study of cytomegalovirus exposure and HLA in healthy donors. The germline V gene has CDR1 LNHNV and CDR2 YYDKDF (reference sequence). There are 16 residues in the CDR3. This PCR relied on a set of 60 Vbeta primers and 13 Jbeta primers. Produced via immunoSEQ multiplex PCR; TCRdb's table is partial and in-frame only. Here the sample spans about 120,000 clones, 65% being singletons. Regarding the study as a whole: Later, TCR association rates were found to vary by HLA locus, highest for DRB1 and lowest for HLA-C. In a later analysis, parvovirus B19, influenza, CMV and Epstein-Barr virus appeared linked to several top co-occurrence clusters. Some segments of the V type, notably TRBV6-2 and TRBV6-3, were excluded as indistinguishable.

To note about this clone: The antigen is not known. One junction end disagrees with the germline gene, perhaps due to a read error.

The TCR originated in a woman aged 40 to 50 in good health and CMV-seropositive. The sequenced sample consisted of PBMCs. The V call is TRBV15, the J call TRBJ2-1; TRBD2 agrees at 10 bases. The CDR3 DNA reads as TGTACCACCAGCGGACCGACTAGCGGGTCAGACAATGAGCAGTTCTTC. This translates into CTTSGPTSGSDNEQFF.